Below are 22 T cell receptor beta chains sequenced from a single sample in a study of OX40 agonist ivuxolimab in advanced cancers. Profiled with immunoSEQ multiplex PCR; TCRdb holds only in-frame clones, not every one. The sample carries nearly 70,000 clones, about 83% recorded once. The material sequenced was CD4+ or CD8+ T cells sorted from blood, taken in a trial of the OX40 agonist ivuxolimab. The receptor set was obtained from an adult with an advanced solid tumor such as melanoma, head and neck, liver or kidney cancer.

The rearrangement links TRBV28 to TRBJ2-5; D gene ambiguous. The CDR3 has 12 residues. The germline CDR1 and CDR2 sequences are MDHEN and SYDVKM. Trimming took 3 bases from V and 3 from J, leaving 5 bases between them. CDR3 residues: CASSLVKETQYF. DNA for the CDR3: TGTGCCAGCAGTTTGGTAAAAGAGACCCAGTACTTC.

The chain links TRBV30 to TRBJ2-1, with D unresolved. Trimming cost V 2 bases and J 4 bases, with 24 bases left between them. Germline V gene lookup returns CDR1 GTSNPN and CDR2 SVGIG (reference sequence). The CDR3 spans 18 residues. In DNA, the CDR3 is TGTGCCTGGAGTTCCCTGATCGTACCCCGCGACCTTTACAATGAGCAGTTCTTC. It yields the protein CAWSSLIVPRDLYNEQFF.

The chain combines TRBV19 with TRBJ1-1; D is unclear. CDR1 is LNHDA and CDR2 is SQIVND in the germline V gene (reference sequence). This CDR3 has 17 residues. Deletions cut 2 bases from V and 1 base from J, with 17 bases between. The CDR3 bases are TGTGCCAGTAGTATATCCCAAAGACGGTTCGGGAACACTGAAGCTTTCTTT. Translating it yields CASSISQRRFGNTEAFF.

The CDR3 DNA is TGTGCCAGCAGTTTTACAGGGAGGACTGAAGCTTTCTTT. It yields the protein CASSFTGRTEAFF. The chain is built from TRBV9 and TRBJ1-1; possibly TRBD1 for D (6 bases). Germline values: CDR1 SGDLS, CDR2 YYNGEE. This CDR3 region has 13 residues. V lost 5 bases and J 5 bases, leaving 13 bases between the germline ends. Supplemented by reference TRBV9 and TRBJ1-1, the full variable domain reads DSGVTQTPKHLITATGQRVTLRCSPRSGDLSVYWYQQSLDQGLQFLIQYYNGEERAKGNILERFSAQQFPDLHSELNLSSLELGDSALYFCASSFTGRTEAFFGQGTRLTVV.

This clone was counted once. J is TRBJ1-1 and V is TRBV15; 7 positions match TRBD1. Germline assignment: CDR1 LNHNV and CDR2 YYDKDF (reference sequence). The CDR3 is 15 residues long. Unmatched junction bases numbered 9, after V lost 0 bases and J lost 8 bases. The CDR3, as DNA: TGTGCCACCAGCAGAGATAAGGGACAGTCCGCAGAAGCTTTCTTT. Encoded protein: CATSRDKGQSAEAFF.

This chain connects TRBV6-6 to TRBJ2-3; D gene uncertain. V lost 5 bases to trimming and J lost 6 bases, with 9 bases between them. The length of the CDR3 is 12 residues. CDR1 and CDR2 (germline): MNHNY, SVGAGI (reference sequence). Written as DNA, the CDR3 is TGTGCCAGCAGTCTCAATGGGGATACGCAGTATTTT. Residues: CASSLNGDTQYF.

For the CDR3, the DNA is TGTGCCAGCAGTTTCGACAGCTACGAGCAGTACTTC. It encodes CASSFDSYEQYF. The chain links TRBV7-9 to TRBJ2-5; weak D call: TRBD1 (5 bases). The J call may be incorrect, as the DNA end agrees better with TRBJ2-7. Germline-derived CDR1 and CDR2 are SEHNR and FQNEAQ (reference sequence). This CDR3 has 12 residues.

The chain carries TRBV15 and TRBJ1-1; no clear D. The CDR3 runs to 14 residues. V lost 4 bases and J lost 7, with 16 bases in between. Germline V gives CDR1 LNHNV, CDR2 YYDKDF (reference sequence). DNA for the CDR3: TGTGCCACCAGCAAGTTCCTCGGAGTAAGTGAAGCTTTCTTT. This encodes CATSKFLGVSEAFF.

Worth noting for this clone: A much larger clone is a single base away; this may be a read error. The chain couples TRBV9 to TRBJ2-1, with TRBD2 matching over 12 bases. This CDR3 is 16 amino acids long. Germline lookup yields CDR1 SGDLS and CDR2 YYNGEE. The V segment lost 6 bases and the J segment 6 bases; nucleotides outside the gene matches: 10. CDR3 in DNA: TGTGCCAGCAACGCTCGCACTAGCGGGAGGAGCAATGAGCAGTTCTTC. This encodes CASNARTSGRSNEQFF.

The chain couples TRBV19 to TRBJ1-6, with 8 bases fitting TRBD1. V was pared by 2 bases and J by 5 bases, with 2 bases of the junction left unmatched. This CDR3 region has 15 residues. Germline V lookup: CDR1 LNHDA, CDR2 SQIVND (reference sequence). The CDR3 nucleotides read TGTGCCAGTAGTATACAGGGGGCGAATAATTCACCCCTCCACTTT. This codes for CASSIQGANNSPLHF.

The CDR3 bases are TGTGCCAGTAGTACGGGACAGGGGCGAACTGGAAACACCATATATTTT. This gives the protein CASSTGQGRTGNTIYF. This chain joins TRBV19 and TRBJ1-3; 10 bases agree with TRBD1. The CDR3 length is 16 residues. The germline V gene has CDR1 LNHDA and CDR2 SQIVND (reference sequence). V lost 4 bases, J lost 2 bases, and 5 bases stayed unmatched.

This chain connects TRBV5-1 to TRBJ2-1, with D perhaps TRBD2 (5 bases). In germline, CDR1 is SGHRS, CDR2 YFSETQ. The length of the CDR3 is 14 residues. Trimming shortened V by 5 bases and J by 1 base, and 10 bases separated the two germline ends. CDR3 sequence reads: CASSREGSYNEQFF. CDR3 DNA: TGCGCCAGCAGTCGGGAAGGGTCCTACAATGAGCAGTTCTTC.

This chain connects TRBV30 to TRBJ2-6; 10 nucleotides agree with TRBD1. Germline values: CDR1 GTSNPN, CDR2 SVGIG (reference sequence). The V gene end was trimmed by 2 bases and the J gene end by 0 bases; junction bases not matched to a gene: 4. This CDR3 has 17 residues. This CDR3 reads CAWSMTGGPSGANVLTF. The CDR3 coding sequence is TGTGCCTGGAGTATGACAGGGGGCCCCTCTGGGGCCAACGTCCTGACTTTC. Drawing the rest from reference TRBV30 and TRBJ2-6, the complete variable domain is SQTIHQWPATLVQPVGSPLSLECTVEGTSNPNLYWYRQAAGRGLQLLFYSVGIGQISSEVPQNLSASRPQDRQFILSSKKLLLSDSGFYLCAWSMTGGPSGANVLTFGAGSRLTVL.

V is TRBV15 and J is TRBJ1-3; 7 nucleotides line up with TRBD1. Germline loops: CDR1 LNHNV, CDR2 YYDKDF (reference sequence). The CDR3 consists of 16 residues. J was trimmed by 4 bases and V by 2 bases; bases with no gene match: 8. The CDR3 sequence is CATSRTTWTGGNTIYF. Here the CDR3 DNA reads TGTGCCACCAGCAGAACTACATGGACAGGCGGAAACACCATATATTTT.

This clone showed up just a few times. The rearrangement joins TRBV7-9 to TRBJ1-1, with 8 nucleotides matching TRBD1. Germline CDR1 is SEHNR and CDR2 is FQNEAQ (reference sequence). The V segment lost 3 bases and the J segment 4 bases; nucleotides outside the gene matches: 4. The CDR3 runs 14 residues. The CDR3 region is CASSFTGGSTEAFF. The CDR3 DNA sequence: TGTGCCAGCAGCTTTACAGGGGGTAGCACTGAAGCTTTCTTT.

The chain is built from TRBV28 and TRBJ1-1; weak D call: TRBD1 (6 bases). The CDR3 is made up of 13 amino acids. V was trimmed by 5 bases and J by 6 bases, leaving 13 bases between them. Germline V lookup: CDR1 MDHEN, CDR2 SYDVKM. The CDR3 DNA follows: TGTGCCAGCAGTGCTTGGGGGGCTGCTGAAGCTTTCTTT. It translates to CASSAWGAAEAFF.

J is TRBJ1-2 and V is TRBV27; TRBD1 matches 8 bases. The ends lost 0 bases at V and 4 bases at J; junction bases unmatched: 7. Germline CDR1 reads MNHEY; CDR2 reads SMNVEV (reference sequence). The CDR3 spans 16 residues. CDR3 residues: CASSLSNRGVSYGYTF. The CDR3 DNA reads TGTGCCAGCAGTTTATCGAACAGGGGGGTTAGCTATGGCTACACCTTC.

This chain joins TRBV15 and TRBJ2-1, with D perhaps assigned TRBD1 or TRBD2 (6 bases each). Per the germline V gene, CDR1 is LNHNV and CDR2 is YYDKDF (reference sequence). V lost 0 bases, J lost 9 bases, and 21 bases lay in between. The CDR3 is 17 residues long. CDR3 sequence: CATSRDLRERVRGEQFF. CDR3 coding DNA: TGTGCCACCAGCAGAGATTTGCGGGAACGGGTCAGGGGTGAGCAGTTCTTC. The full variable domain, completed using reference TRBV15 and TRBJ2-1, is DAMVIQNPRYQVTQFGKPVTLSCSQTLNHNVMYWYQQKSSQAPKLLFHYYDKDFNNEADTPDNFQSRRPNTSFCFLDIRSPGLGDTAMYLCATSRDLRERVRGEQFFGPGTRLTVL.

This chain joins TRBV9 and TRBJ2-7; 11 bases are shared with TRBD2. The CDR3 sequence is 16 residues long. Germline V gene data show CDR1 as SGDLS and CDR2 as YYNGEE. V gave up 4 bases and J gave up 2 bases; unmatched junction bases: 8. The CDR3 region is CASSPGLAGGTYEQYF. The CDR3 DNA follows: TGTGCCAGCAGCCCCGGGCTAGCGGGGGGTACCTACGAGCAGTACTTC.

The rearrangement joins TRBV5-6 to TRBJ1-5, with 8 nucleotides matching TRBD1. The CDR3 extends over 15 amino acids. Germline CDR1 and CDR2: SGHDT and YYEEEE. With 1 base clipped from V and 7 bases from J, the junction kept 7 bases outside the gene matches. The CDR3 sequence is CASSLLQGAGQPQHF. CDR3 bases: TGTGCCAGCAGCTTGCTCCAGGGGGCAGGCCAGCCCCAGCATTTT.

This clone was detected only once. V usage is TRBV27 and J usage is TRBJ2-7; 11 bases match TRBD1. CDR1 is MNHEY and CDR2 is SMNVEV in the germline V gene (reference sequence). The V and J ends lost 4 bases and 2 bases, in that order; junction bases with no gene match: 13. The CDR3 has 18 residues. The CDR3 reads CASSSRTGGIWVPYEQYF. The CDR3 bases are TGTGCCAGCAGTTCCCGGACAGGGGGCATATGGGTTCCCTACGAGCAGTACTTC.

The J gene is TRBJ1-1, the V gene TRBV4-1; D is undetermined. This CDR3 is 15 amino acids long. Trimming removed 0 bases at V and 3 bases at J, with 11 bases between. Germline loops: CDR1 MGHRA, CDR2 YSYEKL. CDR3: CASSQDTGADTEAFF. CDR3 sequence (DNA): TGCGCCAGCAGCCAAGATACGGGTGCTGACACTGAAGCTTTCTTT.